Sequencing of this T cell receptor beta chain was carried out in a study of blood T cell repertoires in COVID-19. Looking at the study overall: The cDNA or gDNA used as material had been derived from T cells, B-cell-depleted T cells, or PBMCs.

The participants were between roughly 18 and 100 years old and came from under 25 US areas. Clinical history as reported by participants underpinned cohort assignment. This clone was counted once. This table comes from immunoSEQ multiplex PCR, and its TCRdb copy is limited to in-frame clones, with some not included. The sample consists of over 150,000 clones, more than 75% of them appearing once. This receptor was obtained from a woman aged 45-65 years who had recovered from COVID-19. The sequenced sample was PBMCs or T cells enriched from blood (not recorded which).

CDR3 bases: TGTGCCAGCAGCCCAATGCCCAGGACAGACCCGGGCATAGCTTTCTTT. The encoded protein is CASSPMPRTDPGIAFF. The chain carries TRBV7-3 and TRBJ1-1; D might be TRBD1 (6 bases). With 5 bases removed from V and 10 bases from J, the gap between germline ends came to 26 bases. The CDR3 has 16 amino acids. Germline lookup yields CDR1 SGHTA and CDR2 FQGTGA.